Following are 17 T cell receptor beta chains from one sample sequenced in a study of shared T cell receptors in the human thymus. Produced via immunoSEQ multiplex PCR; TCRdb's table is partial and in-frame only. The sample shows about 380,000 clones, just under 95% of them seen only once. Specimen: thymocytes. The receptors were sampled from a human donor.

V gene TRBV27 combines with J gene TRBJ1-2; possible D gene TRBD1, 6 bases. Germline V gene data show CDR1 as MNHEY and CDR2 as SMNVEV (reference sequence). Deletions cut 3 bases from V and 3 bases from J, with 8 bases between. CDR3 length equals 13 residues. CDR3 in DNA: TGTGCCAGCAGTTTTGCAGGGGACTATGGCTACACCTTC. Translated: CASSFAGDYGYTF.

The chain carries TRBV10-1 and TRBJ2-1; the D call may be TRBD1 or TRBD2 (5 bases each). This CDR3 spans 13 amino acids. V was pared by 9 bases and J by 3 bases, with 12 bases between. Germline loops: CDR1 WNHNN, CDR2 SYGVQD (reference sequence). The CDR3 sequence is CASSGPNYNEQFF. CDR3 nucleotides: TGCGCCAGTTCGGGACCGAACTACAATGAGCAGTTCTTC.

V usage is TRBV18 and J usage is TRBJ2-7; D is possibly TRBD2 (6 bases). Germline CDR1 is KGHSH and CDR2 is LQKENI. Trimming took off 4 bases at V and 0 bases at J, with 19 bases between the two ends. The CDR3 consists of 17 residues. CDR3 in DNA: TGTGCCAGCTCACTCCTCGGGGCTAGCGCCAGCTCCTACGAGCAGTACTTC. It codes for CASSLLGASASSYEQYF.

The chain employs TRBV19 and TRBJ2-3; 7 bases map to TRBD2. Per germline, CDR1 LNHDA and CDR2 SQIVND (reference sequence). This CDR3 has 16 amino acids. The trim removed 1 base at V and 2 bases at J, leaving 6 bases unmatched. The CDR3 region has the DNA TGTGCCAGTAGTATAGTATCTAGCGGACCCACAGATACGCAGTATTTT. Its translation is CASSIVSSGPTDTQYF.

V usage is TRBV7-9 and J usage is TRBJ2-7; D perhaps matches TRBD1 (5 bases). The germline gives CDR1 SEHNR, CDR2 FQNEAQ (reference sequence). V lost 6 bases and J lost 5, with 17 bases in between. This CDR3 spans 14 amino acids. This CDR3 reads CASSKDSACHEQYF. In DNA form, the CDR3 reads TGTGCCAGCAGTAAAGACAGCGCCTGTCACGAGCAGTACTTC.

The chain links TRBV2 to TRBJ1-2, with D unclear. From germline, CDR1 is SNHLY and CDR2 FYNNEI. V lost 3 bases and J 3 bases, leaving 14 bases between the germline ends. The CDR3 is 15 amino acids. The CDR3 here is CASSDNRPSDYGYTF. CDR3 in DNA: TGTGCCAGCAGTGACAATCGGCCGAGCGACTATGGCTACACCTTC. Full variable domain (missing parts from reference TRBV2 and TRBJ1-2): EPEVTQTPSHQVTQMGQEVILRCVPISNHLYFYWYRQILGQKVEFLVSFYNNEISEKSEIFDDQFSVERPDGSNFTLKIRSTKLEDSAMYFCASSDNRPSDYGYTFGSGTRLTVV.

The gene calls are TRBV2 and TRBJ1-5, with TRBD1 identical over 7 bases. The length of the CDR3 is 15 residues. Germline V gives CDR1 SNHLY, CDR2 FYNNEI. V lost 6 bases, J lost 0 bases, and 5 bases stayed unmatched. For the CDR3, the DNA is TGTGCCAGCAGGCTTGGGACAGATAGCAATCAGCCCCAGCATTTT. Its translation: CASRLGTDSNQPQHF.

The chain couples TRBV18 to TRBJ1-5; D is unclear. The CDR3 length is 14 residues. With 2 bases removed from V and 3 bases from J, the gap between germline ends came to 8 bases. CDR1 KGHSH and CDR2 LQKENI come from the germline V gene. CDR3 protein: CASSPSRFNQPQHF. CDR3 nucleotide sequence: TGTGCCAGCTCACCAAGCAGGTTCAATCAGCCCCAGCATTTT.

The chain combines TRBV7-3 with TRBJ2-7, with 7 positions matching TRBD1. The trim removed 0 bases at V and 7 bases at J, leaving 9 bases unmatched. The CDR3 covers 15 residues. Germline lookup yields CDR1 SGHTA and CDR2 FQGTGA. CDR3 loop: CASSLTPRGPGEQYF. In DNA form, the CDR3 reads TGTGCCAGCAGCTTAACTCCTAGGGGGCCCGGGGAGCAGTACTTC.

The J gene is TRBJ1-1, the V gene TRBV7-6; no clear D. The CDR3 is made up of 15 amino acids. Germline loops: CDR1 SGHVS, CDR2 FNYEAQ. V lost 2 bases and J 0 bases, leaving 10 bases between the germline ends. CDR3 region: CASSLNAQLNTEAFF. CDR3 bases: TGTGCCAGCAGCTTAAACGCCCAGTTGAACACTGAAGCTTTCTTT.

The genes are TRBV28 and TRBJ2-7; 8 bases are shared with TRBD1. Germline CDR1 is MDHEN and CDR2 is SYDVKM. The CDR3 consists of 14 residues. V was pared by 3 bases and J by 4 bases, with 5 bases of the junction left unmatched. The CDR3 here is CASSFGQGRYEQYF. The CDR3 region has the DNA TGTGCCAGCAGTTTCGGACAGGGTAGATACGAGCAGTACTTC. Variable domain in full (rest from reference TRBV28 and TRBJ2-7): DVKVTQSSRYLVKRTGEKVFLECVQDMDHENMFWYRQDPGLGLRLIYFSYDVKMKEKGDIPEGYSVSREKKERFSLILESASTNQTSMYLCASSFGQGRYEQYFGPGTRLTVT.

The chain links TRBV19 to TRBJ2-3; the match to TRBD2 covers 11 bases. The CDR3 spans 15 residues. Germline V gene lookup returns CDR1 LNHDA and CDR2 SQIVND (reference sequence). With 8 bases clipped from V and 4 bases from J, the junction kept 8 bases outside the gene matches. CDR3 nucleotides: TGTGCCAGTGGCTGTAGCGGGAGGGCCCCAGATACGCAGTATTTT. Translation gives CASGCSGRAPDTQYF.

The chain recombines TRBV19 with TRBJ2-7, with 7 bases aligning to TRBD1. The germline V gene encodes CDR1 LNHDA and CDR2 SQIVND (reference sequence). This CDR3 is built from 14 residues. With 3 bases clipped from V and 2 bases from J, the junction kept 4 bases outside the gene matches. CDR3 sequence reads: CASSIWTGPYEQYF. The DNA of the CDR3 is TGTGCCAGTAGTATTTGGACAGGACCCTACGAGCAGTACTTC.

The rearrangement links TRBV29-1 to TRBJ2-1, with D unresolved. The germline gives CDR1 SQVTM, CDR2 ANQGSEA. The germline V and J ends were trimmed by 2 bases and 7 bases, with 12 bases remaining between them. There are 13 residues in the CDR3. CDR3 region: CSVEPIARNEQFF. CDR3 DNA sequence: TGCAGCGTTGAACCTATAGCCCGAAATGAGCAGTTCTTC.

The chain carries TRBV29-1 and TRBJ2-7, with D maybe TRBD1 (5 bases). This CDR3 is built from 13 residues. Deletions cut 1 base from V and 7 bases from J, with 14 bases between. Germline V gene sequence: CDR1 SQVTM, CDR2 ANQGSEA. Written as DNA, the CDR3 is TGCAGCGTTGAAGTCGGATGGGGCTGGGAGCAGTACTTC. Protein product: CSVEVGWGWEQYF.

The chain's CDR3 is CASSHSQGDEQYF. CDR3 nucleotide sequence: TGCGCCAGCAGCCACTCACAGGGGGACGAGCAGTACTTC. V is TRBV4-3 and J is TRBJ2-7, with 8 bases that match TRBD1. V lost 3 bases and J lost 5; bases outside the gene matches: 3. This CDR3 has 13 amino acids. Germline loops: CDR1 LGHNA, CDR2 YSLEER.

This chain links TRBV5-8 with TRBJ1-4, with D unclear. There are 16 residues in the CDR3. Trimming removed 4 bases from V and 0 bases from J, with 13 bases in between. Germline-derived CDR1 and CDR2 are SGHTS and YDEGEE. In DNA form, the CDR3 reads TGTGCCAGCAGCGTCCGACGGACTACAACTAATGAAAAACTGTTTTTT. The encoded protein is CASSVRRTTTNEKLFF.